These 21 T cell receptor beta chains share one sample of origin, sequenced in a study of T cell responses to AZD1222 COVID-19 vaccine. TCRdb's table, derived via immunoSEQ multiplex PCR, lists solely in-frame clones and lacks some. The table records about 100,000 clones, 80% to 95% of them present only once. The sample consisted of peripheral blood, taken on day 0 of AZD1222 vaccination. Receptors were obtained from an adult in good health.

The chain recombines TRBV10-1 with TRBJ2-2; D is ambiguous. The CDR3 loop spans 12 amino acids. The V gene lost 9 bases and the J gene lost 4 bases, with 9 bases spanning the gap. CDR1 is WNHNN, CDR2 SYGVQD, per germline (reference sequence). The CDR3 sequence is CASGVPTGELFF. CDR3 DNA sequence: TGCGCCAGTGGAGTGCCCACCGGGGAGCTGTTTTTT.

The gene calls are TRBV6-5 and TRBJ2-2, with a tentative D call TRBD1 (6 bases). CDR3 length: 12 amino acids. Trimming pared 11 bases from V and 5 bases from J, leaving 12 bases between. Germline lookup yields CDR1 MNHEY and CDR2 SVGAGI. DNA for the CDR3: TGTGCCGCCAGGGGAACAACCGGGGAGCTGTTTTTT. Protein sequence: CAARGTTGELFF.

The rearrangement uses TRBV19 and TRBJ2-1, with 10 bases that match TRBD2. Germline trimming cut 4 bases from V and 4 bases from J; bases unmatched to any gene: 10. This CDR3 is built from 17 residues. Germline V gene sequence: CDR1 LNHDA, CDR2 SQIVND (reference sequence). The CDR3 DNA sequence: TGTGCCAGTAGTACCACACTAGCGGGAAAAGGGTACAATGAGCAGTTCTTC. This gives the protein CASSTTLAGKGYNEQFF.

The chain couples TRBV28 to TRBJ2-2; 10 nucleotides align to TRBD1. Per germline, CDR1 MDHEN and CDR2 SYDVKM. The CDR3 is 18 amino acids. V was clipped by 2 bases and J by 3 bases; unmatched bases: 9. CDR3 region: CASSLPLRDRGYTGELFF. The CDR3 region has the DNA TGTGCCAGCAGTTTACCTCTCCGGGACAGGGGTTACACCGGGGAGCTGTTTTTT.

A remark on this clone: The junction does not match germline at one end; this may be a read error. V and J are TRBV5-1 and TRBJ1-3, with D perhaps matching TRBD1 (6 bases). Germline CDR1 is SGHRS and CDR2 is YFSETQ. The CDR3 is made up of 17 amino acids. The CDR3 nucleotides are TGCGCCAGCACCTTGGGGTGGGGGGCCAACTCTGGAAACACCATATATTTT. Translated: CASTLGWGANSGNTIYF. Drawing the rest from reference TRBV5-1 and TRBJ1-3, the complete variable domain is KAGVTQTPRYLIKTRGQQVTLSCSPISGHRSVSWYQQTPGQGLQFLFEYFSETQRNKGNFPGRFSGRQFSNSRSEMNVSTLELGDSALYLCASTLGWGANSGNTIYFGEGSWLTVV.

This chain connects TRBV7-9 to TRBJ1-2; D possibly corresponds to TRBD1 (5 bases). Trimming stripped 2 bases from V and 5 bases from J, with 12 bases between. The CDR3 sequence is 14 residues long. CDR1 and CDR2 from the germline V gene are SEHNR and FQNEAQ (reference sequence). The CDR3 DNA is TGTGCCAGCAGCTTATATGGGACCGAGTATGGCTACACCTTC. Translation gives CASSLYGTEYGYTF.

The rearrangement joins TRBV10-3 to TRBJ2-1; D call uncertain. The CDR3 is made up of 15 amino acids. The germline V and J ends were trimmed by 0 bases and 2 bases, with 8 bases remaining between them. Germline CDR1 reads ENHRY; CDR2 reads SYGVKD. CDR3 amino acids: CAISESEEAYNEQFF. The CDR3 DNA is TGTGCCATCAGTGAGTCTGAAGAGGCCTACAATGAGCAGTTCTTC.

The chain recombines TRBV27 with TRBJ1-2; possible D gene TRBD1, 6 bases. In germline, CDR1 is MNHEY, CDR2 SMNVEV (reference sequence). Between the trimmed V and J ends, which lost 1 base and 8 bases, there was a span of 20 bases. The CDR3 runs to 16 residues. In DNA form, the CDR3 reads TGTGCCAGCAGTTTATTTCCGCGGGACAAGGGAATAGGCTACACCTTC. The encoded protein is CASSLFPRDKGIGYTF.

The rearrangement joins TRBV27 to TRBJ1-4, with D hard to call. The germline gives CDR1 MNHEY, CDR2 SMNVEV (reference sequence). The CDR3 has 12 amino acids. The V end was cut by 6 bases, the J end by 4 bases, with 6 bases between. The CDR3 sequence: CASRARNEKLFF. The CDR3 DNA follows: TGTGCCAGCAGGGCCCGTAATGAAAAACTGTTTTTT.

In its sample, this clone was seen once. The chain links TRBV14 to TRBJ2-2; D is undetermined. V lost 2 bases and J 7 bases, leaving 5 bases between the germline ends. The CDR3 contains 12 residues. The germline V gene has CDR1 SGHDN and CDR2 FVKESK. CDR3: CASSQWGGELFF. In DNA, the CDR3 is TGTGCCAGCAGCCAATGGGGCGGGGAGCTGTTTTTT.

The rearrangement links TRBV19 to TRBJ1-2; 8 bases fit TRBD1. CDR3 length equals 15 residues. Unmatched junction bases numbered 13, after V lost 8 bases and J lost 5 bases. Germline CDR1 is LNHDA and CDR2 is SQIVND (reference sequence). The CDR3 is CASRRQGQEIYGYTF. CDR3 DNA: TGTGCCAGTCGGCGGCAGGGACAGGAGATTTATGGCTACACCTTC. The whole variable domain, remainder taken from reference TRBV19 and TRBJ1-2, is DGGITQSPKYLFRKEGQNVTLSCEQNLNHDAMYWYRQDPGQGLRLIYYSQIVNDFQKGDIAEGYSVSREKKESFPLTVTSAQKNPTAFYLCASRRQGQEIYGYTFGSGTRLTVV.

This CDR3 reads CASSPSSYEQYF. The CDR3 coding sequence is TGTGCCAGCAGCCCGAGCTCCTACGAGCAGTACTTC. The V call is TRBV7-8, the J call TRBJ2-7; D unresolved. Germline V lookup: CDR1 SGHVS, CDR2 FQNEAQ. V was cut by 5 bases and J by 0 bases, with 5 bases left in between. This CDR3 has 12 residues. Full variable domain (outside the CDR3, taken from reference TRBV7-8 and TRBJ2-7): GAGVSQSPRYKVAKRGQDVALRCDPISGHVSLFWYQQALGQGPEFLTYFQNEAQLDKSGLPSDRFFAERPEGSVSTLKIQRTQQEDSAVYLCASSPSSYEQYFGPGTRLTVT.

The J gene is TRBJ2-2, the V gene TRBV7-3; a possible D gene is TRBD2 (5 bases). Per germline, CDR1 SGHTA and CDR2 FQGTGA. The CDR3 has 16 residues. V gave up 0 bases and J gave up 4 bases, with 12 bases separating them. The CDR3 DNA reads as TGTGCCAGCAGCTTAACGGTTATAGGAGGCACCGGGGAGCTGTTTTTT. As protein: CASSLTVIGGTGELFF.

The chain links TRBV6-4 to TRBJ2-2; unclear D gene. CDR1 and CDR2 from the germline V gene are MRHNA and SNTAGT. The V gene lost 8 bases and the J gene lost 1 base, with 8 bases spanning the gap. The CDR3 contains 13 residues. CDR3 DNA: TGTGCCAGCCTAGAGGTGAACACCGGGGAGCTGTTTTTT. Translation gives CASLEVNTGELFF.

This CDR3 is CASSPRQDPGRGYTF. DNA for the CDR3: TGTGCCAGCAGCCCCCGACAGGACCCTGGAAGGGGCTACACCTTC. The chain couples TRBV3-1 (or the pseudogene TRBV3-2) to TRBJ1-2; tentative D call: TRBD1 (6 bases). The germline gives CDR1 LGHDT, CDR2 YNNKEL (reference sequence). The CDR3 is 15 residues long. The V end lost 4 bases, the J end lost 8 bases, and 20 bases lay between the germline ends.

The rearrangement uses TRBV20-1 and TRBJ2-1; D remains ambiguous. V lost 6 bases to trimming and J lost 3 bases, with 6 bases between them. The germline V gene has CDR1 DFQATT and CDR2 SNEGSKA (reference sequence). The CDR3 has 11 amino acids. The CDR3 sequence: CSAPDYNEQFF. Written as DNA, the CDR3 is TGCAGTGCCCCGGACTACAATGAGCAGTTCTTC.

The CDR3 region has the DNA TGCGCCAGCAAAAAGGGTAGCGGGCGGTCCTACGAGCAGTACTTC. This sequence encodes CASKKGSGRSYEQYF. The chain links TRBV10-1 to TRBJ2-7; 7 bases are shared with TRBD2. Germline V gives CDR1 WNHNN, CDR2 SYGVQD (reference sequence). The V segment lost 7 bases and the J segment 1 base; nucleotides outside the gene matches: 10. The CDR3 is 15 amino acids.

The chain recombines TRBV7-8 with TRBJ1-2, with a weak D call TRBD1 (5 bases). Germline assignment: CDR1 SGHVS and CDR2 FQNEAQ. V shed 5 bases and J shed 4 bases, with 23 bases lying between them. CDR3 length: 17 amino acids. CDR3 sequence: CASSLRGRGLEGYGYTF. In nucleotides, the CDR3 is TGTGCCAGCAGCCTCAGAGGGAGGGGTTTGGAGGGCTATGGCTACACCTTC.

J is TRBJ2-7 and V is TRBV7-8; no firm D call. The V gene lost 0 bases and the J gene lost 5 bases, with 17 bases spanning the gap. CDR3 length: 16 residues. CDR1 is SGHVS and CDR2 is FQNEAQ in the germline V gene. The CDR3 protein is CASSLAGFRTYHEQYF. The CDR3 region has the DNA TGTGCCAGCAGCTTAGCGGGGTTTAGGACCTACCACGAGCAGTACTTC.

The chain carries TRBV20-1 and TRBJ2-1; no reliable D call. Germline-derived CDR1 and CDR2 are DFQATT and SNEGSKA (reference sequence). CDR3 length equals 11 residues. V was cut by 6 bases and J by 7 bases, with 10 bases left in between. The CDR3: CSASYVNEQFF. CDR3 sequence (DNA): TGCAGTGCCTCCTATGTAAATGAGCAGTTCTTC.

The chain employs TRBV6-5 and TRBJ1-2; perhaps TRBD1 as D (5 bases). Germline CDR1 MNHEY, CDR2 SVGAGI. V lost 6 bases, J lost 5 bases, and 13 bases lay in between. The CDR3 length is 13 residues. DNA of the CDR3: TGTGCCAGCAGCTTTGGGGGGGGGTATGGCTACACCTTC. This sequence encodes CASSFGGGYGYTF.